Described below is a single T cell receptor (beta chain) sequence and its context. Its specificity is unknown. RNA, once extracted, was reverse transcribed into cDNA for use as the sequencing template. The method was immunoSEQ multiplex PCR; TCRdb's version includes in-frame clones alone and lacks a portion of them. Of about 150,000 clones detected, 80% to 90% appear once; the ten largest clones hold more than 12%. The CDR3 covers 14 residues. The V end was cut by 0 bases, the J end by 1 base, with 8 bases between. Looked up from germline, CDR1 is SGHRS and CDR2 is YFSETQ. This sample is part of a study of CD8+ T cells in alopecia areata. Background on the study: Each day, treated patients took oral tofacitinib twice, at 5 to 10 mg per dose. Treatment with tofacitinib (6 to 18 months) was followed by 6 months off drug. Study-level findings and limits: Compared with mice, patients displayed less clear TCR sharing, possibly for HLA-related reasons. Normal scalp had lower clonality than lesional scalp, with alopecia totalis/universalis lesions showing this most strongly.

Sequenced material: CD8+ T cells sorted from blood, taken at week 0. The clonotype was recovered from a human donor with alopecia areata. The chain has TRBV5-1 and TRBJ2-7; D ambiguous. As DNA, the CDR3 is TGCGCCAGCAGCTTGGGGTCAGCTTCCTACGAGCAGTACTTC. It encodes CASSLGSASYEQYF.